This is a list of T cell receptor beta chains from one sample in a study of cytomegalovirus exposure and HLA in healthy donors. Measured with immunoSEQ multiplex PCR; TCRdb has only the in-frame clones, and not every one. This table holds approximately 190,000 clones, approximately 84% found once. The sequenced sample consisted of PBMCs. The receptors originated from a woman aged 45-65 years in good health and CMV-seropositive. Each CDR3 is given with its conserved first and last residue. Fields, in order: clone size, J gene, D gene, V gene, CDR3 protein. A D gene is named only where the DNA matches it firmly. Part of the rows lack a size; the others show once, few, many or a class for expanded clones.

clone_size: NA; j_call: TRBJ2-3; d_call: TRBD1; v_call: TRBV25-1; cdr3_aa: CASSWGQGVDTQYF
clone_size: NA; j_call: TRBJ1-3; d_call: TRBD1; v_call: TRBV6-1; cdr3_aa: CASSEGGTGTTIYF
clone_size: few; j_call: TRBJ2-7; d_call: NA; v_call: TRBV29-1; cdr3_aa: CSVVLFEGGGHPSYEQYF
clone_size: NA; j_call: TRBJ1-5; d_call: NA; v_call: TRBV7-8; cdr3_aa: CASSLALGLQPQHF
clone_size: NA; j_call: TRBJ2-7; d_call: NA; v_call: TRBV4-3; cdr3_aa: CASSQDYATDSYEQYF
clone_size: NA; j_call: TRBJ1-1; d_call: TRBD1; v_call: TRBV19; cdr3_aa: CASSRGSYPGQGDTEAFF
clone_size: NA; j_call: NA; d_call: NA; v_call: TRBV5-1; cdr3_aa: CASSPGTSFSSYEQYF
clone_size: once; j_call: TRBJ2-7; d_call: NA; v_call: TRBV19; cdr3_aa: CASAVGQKIYEQYF
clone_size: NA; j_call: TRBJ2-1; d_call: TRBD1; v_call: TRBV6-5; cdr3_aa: CASRIQGTGGYEQFF
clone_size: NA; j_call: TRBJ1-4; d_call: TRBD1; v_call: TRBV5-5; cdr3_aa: CASSPDRANEKLFF
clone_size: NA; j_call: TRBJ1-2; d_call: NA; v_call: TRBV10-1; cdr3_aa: CASSGGGYGYTF